One and the same sample provided the 29 T cell receptor beta chains below, sequenced in a study of CD8+ T cells in alopecia areata. As the sequencing template, cDNA was produced by extracting RNA and reverse transcribing it. This table comes from immunoSEQ multiplex PCR, and its TCRdb copy is limited to in-frame clones, with some not included. The sample carries around 100,000 clones, roughly two fifths recorded once. Sequenced material: CD4+ T cells sorted from blood. The receptors come from a human donor with alopecia areata.

CDR3 in amino acids: CASSLGAGTNYGYTF. DNA for the CDR3: TGTGCCAGCAGCTTAGGGGCAGGAACTAACTATGGCTACACCTTC. The chain recombines TRBV7-2 with TRBJ1-2; no clear D gene. CDR1 SGHTA and CDR2 FQGNSA come from the germline V gene. CDR3 length: 15 amino acids. Trimming stripped 1 base from V and 0 bases from J, with 9 bases between.

The chain combines TRBV20-1 with TRBJ2-5; no firm D call. V shed 4 bases and J shed 3 bases, with 6 bases lying between them. From germline, CDR1 is DFQATT and CDR2 SNEGSKA (reference sequence). The CDR3 loop spans 11 amino acids. The CDR3 coding sequence is TGCAGTGCTACTAAAGAAGAGACCCAGTACTTC. This codes for CSATKEETQYF.

This clone was detected once. The chain recombines TRBV27 with TRBJ1-5; 7 positions agree with TRBD1. Germline V gene lookup returns CDR1 MNHEY and CDR2 SMNVEV (reference sequence). Trimming removed 5 bases from V and 2 bases from J; junction bases left unmatched: 3. The CDR3 is made up of 14 amino acids. The CDR3 spells CASSLQGGNQPQHF. Written as DNA, the CDR3 is TGTGCCAGCAGTCTTCAGGGGGGCAATCAGCCCCAGCATTTT.

This chain uses TRBV2 with TRBJ2-1; D remains unclear. Trimming took off 8 bases at V and 6 bases at J, with 20 bases between the two ends. Germline V gene sequence: CDR1 SNHLY, CDR2 FYNNEI. The CDR3 sequence is 15 residues long. The chain's CDR3 is CASVTRSTWPNEQFF. The DNA for the CDR3 is TGTGCCAGCGTGACTCGTTCTACGTGGCCCAATGAGCAGTTCTTC.

This clone showed up just a few times. CDR3 sequence: CASRPVTGGDASYNEQFF. DNA for the CDR3: TGTGCCAGCAGACCAGTTACCGGGGGCGATGCCTCCTACAATGAGCAGTTCTTC. The J gene is TRBJ2-1, the V gene TRBV5-6; perhaps D is TRBD1 or TRBD2 (6 bases each). The V and J ends lost 5 bases and 0 bases respectively, with 21 bases between them. The CDR3 length is 18 residues. Germline assignment: CDR1 SGHDT and CDR2 YYEEEE.

In its sample, this clone was seen a few times. This rearrangement joins TRBV29-1 to TRBJ1-2; TRBD1 aligns across 8 bases. Losses at the gene ends were 4 bases for V and 4 bases for J; bases not matched to a gene: 8. The length of the CDR3 is 14 residues. Looked up from germline, CDR1 is SQVTM and CDR2 is ANQGSEA. The CDR3 protein is CSVAPTGAVYGYTF. CDR3 nucleotide sequence: TGCAGCGTTGCCCCGACAGGGGCGGTCTATGGCTACACCTTC.

This clone appeared a few times. The rearrangement uses TRBV5-1 and TRBJ2-7, with D hard to call. This CDR3 contains 11 residues. Germline values: CDR1 SGHRS, CDR2 YFSETQ. The ends were cut back, 7 bases at V and 0 bases at J, with 5 bases in the middle. In nucleotides, the CDR3 is TGCGCCAGCCGGAGCTCCTACGAGCAGTACTTC. Translated: CASRSSYEQYF.

The rearrangement uses TRBV29-1 and TRBJ2-3; D is possibly TRBD2 (6 bases). The CDR3 covers 14 residues. Trimming removed 7 bases at V and 0 bases at J, with 14 bases between. CDR1 is SQVTM and CDR2 is ANQGSEA in the germline V gene. The CDR3 nucleotides read TGCAGCGCTACACCGGGGGTTAGCACAGATACGCAGTATTTT. Protein: CSATPGVSTDTQYF.

Concerning this clone itself: One junction end does not reproduce the germline sequence, and a read error may be involved. This sequence joins TRBV7-7 and TRBJ2-1; TRBD1 agrees at 7 bases. The germline V gene has CDR1 SSHAT and CDR2 FNYEAQ (reference sequence). The CDR3 length is 13 residues. The CDR3 coding sequence is TGTGCTAGCAGCCGGGACAGCTACAATGAGCAGTTCTTC. This gives the protein CASSRDSYNEQFF.

This clone occurred a few times. The J gene is TRBJ2-2, the V gene TRBV7-2; tentative D call: TRBD2 (5 bases). Germline lookup yields CDR1 SGHTA and CDR2 FQGNSA. Trimming removed 3 bases from V and 2 bases from J, with 10 bases in between. The CDR3 is 15 amino acids. CDR3 residues: CASSFQRLNTGELFF. In nucleotides, the CDR3 is TGTGCCAGCAGCTTCCAGCGGCTAAACACCGGGGAGCTGTTTTTT.

This clone was counted only a few times. The chain links TRBV30 to TRBJ2-1, with D perhaps matching TRBD1 (6 bases). The CDR3 has 17 residues. CDR1 and CDR2 from the germline V gene are GTSNPN and SVGIG (reference sequence). The V gene lost 0 bases and the J gene lost 5 bases, with 20 bases spanning the gap. This CDR3 is CAWSVRTRGDLDNEQFF. The CDR3 DNA follows: TGTGCCTGGAGTGTACGAACCAGGGGTGATTTGGACAATGAGCAGTTCTTC.

The rearrangement uses TRBV5-1 and TRBJ1-2; D unclear. The CDR3 runs to 12 residues. V was pared by 0 bases and J by 8 bases, with 8 bases between. The germline V gene encodes CDR1 SGHRS and CDR2 YFSETQ. The CDR3 is CASSLGQTGYTF. The CDR3 region has the DNA TGCGCCAGCAGCTTGGGCCAGACGGGCTACACCTTC.

This clone appeared a single time. One end of the junction fails to match germline, which may point to a read error. This chain connects TRBV28 to TRBJ1-2, with D possibly TRBD1 on 5 matching bases. Germline loops: CDR1 MDHEN, CDR2 SYDVKM. This CDR3 has 12 residues. The DNA of the CDR3 is TGTGCCAGCAATTTACAGGCCTATGGCTACACCTTC. It translates to CASNLQAYGYTF.

This clone has a single count. The rearrangement links TRBV20-1 to TRBJ2-7; no clear D. Deletions cut 0 bases from V and 3 bases from J, with 3 bases between. The CDR3 totals 11 residues. The germline CDR1 and CDR2 sequences are DFQATT and SNEGSKA (reference sequence). The CDR3 reads CSAREDYEQYF. The CDR3 nucleotides are TGCAGTGCTAGAGAGGACTACGAGCAGTACTTC.

The V gene is TRBV7-9, the J gene TRBJ2-3; TRBD1 might be the D (6 bases). This CDR3 comprises 16 residues. Trimming removed 8 bases at V and 1 base at J, with 19 bases between. Germline CDR1 is SEHNR and CDR2 is FQNEAQ (reference sequence). The CDR3 sequence: CASQAKTGLGTDTQYF. The CDR3 coding sequence is TGTGCCAGCCAAGCGAAGACAGGATTAGGCACAGATACGCAGTATTTT.

There are a few counts of this clone. The DNA for the CDR3 is TGTGCCAGCAGCCTGCAGGGTGTTCACTATGGCTACACCTTC. Protein: CASSLQGVHYGYTF. This chain connects TRBV28 to TRBJ1-2; weak D call: TRBD1 (5 bases). The germline gives CDR1 MDHEN, CDR2 SYDVKM. This CDR3 is 14 amino acids long. V lost 6 bases and J lost 3, with 14 bases in between.

This clone has a handful of counts. This chain's CDR3 is CASSETGRRGYTF. In nucleotides, the CDR3 is TGTGCCAGCAGTGAGACAGGGAGACGTGGCTACACCTTC. The rearrangement uses TRBV7-9 and TRBJ1-2, with 7 bases fitting TRBD1. CDR1 and CDR2 from the germline V gene are SEHNR and FQNEAQ (reference sequence). There are 13 residues in the CDR3. The junction had 8 bases not matched to a gene; V was cut back by 6 bases and J by 7 bases.

This clone was observed a few times. The chain is built from TRBV6-5 and TRBJ2-4; possible D gene TRBD2, 5 bases. The CDR3 covers 12 residues. Germline loops: CDR1 MNHEY, CDR2 SVGAGI. V shed 5 bases and J shed 10 bases, with 12 bases lying between them. The CDR3 coding sequence is TGTGCCAGCAGTGCGGACTGGGGAATTCAGTACTTC. Translating gives CASSADWGIQYF.

This chain links TRBV23-1 with TRBJ1-5; a possible D gene is TRBD1 (6 bases). TRBV23-1 is known as an ORF, though its function is uncertain. The length of the CDR3 is 18 residues. Between the trimmed V and J ends, which lost 3 bases and 4 bases, there was a span of 22 bases. The CDR3: CASSHPIGAGGANQPQHF. CDR3 DNA sequence: TGCGCCAGCAGTCACCCGATTGGGGCGGGGGGCGCGAATCAGCCCCAGCATTTT.

The chain links TRBV4-1 to TRBJ1-2; 7 bases map to TRBD1. Germline assignment: CDR1 MGHRA and CDR2 YSYEKL. V shed 0 bases and J 2 bases; nucleotides not matched to a gene: 3. The CDR3 extends over 15 amino acids. This CDR3 is CASSQDGTVNYGYTF. In DNA form, the CDR3 reads TGCGCCAGCAGCCAAGACGGGACAGTGAACTATGGCTACACCTTC.

This clone was counted a few times. V usage is TRBV15 and J usage is TRBJ2-3; 7 bases are shared with TRBD2. V trimming: 5 bases; J trimming: 5 bases; junction bases outside the gene matches: 13. CDR1 LNHNV and CDR2 YYDKDF come from the germline V gene (reference sequence). The CDR3 has 16 residues. CDR3 amino acids: CATSVGGGSAIDTQYF. CDR3 nucleotides: TGTGCCACCAGCGTTGGCGGCGGGAGCGCCATAGATACGCAGTATTTT. Drawing the rest from reference TRBV15 and TRBJ2-3, the complete variable domain is DAMVIQNPRYQVTQFGKPVTLSCSQTLNHNVMYWYQQKSSQAPKLLFHYYDKDFNNEADTPDNFQSRRPNTSFCFLDIRSPGLGDTAMYLCATSVGGGSAIDTQYFGPGTRLTVL.

The rearrangement uses TRBV7-2 and TRBJ1-6; 7 bases agree with TRBD1. Germline CDR1 SGHTA, CDR2 FQGNSA. Trimming at V came to 1 base and at J to 5 bases, leaving 2 bases not matched to a gene. The CDR3 has 15 residues. DNA for the CDR3: TGTGCCAGCAGCTTAGGGGGACAGCATAATTCACCCCTCCACTTT. Its protein product is CASSLGGQHNSPLHF. Supplemented by reference TRBV7-2 and TRBJ1-6, the full variable domain reads GAGVSQSPSNKVTEKGKDVELRCDPISGHTALYWYRQSLGQGLEFLIYFQGNSAPDKSGLPSDRFSAERTGGSVSTLTIQRTQQEDSAVYLCASSLGGQHNSPLHFGNGTRLTVT.

The chain has TRBV5-8 and TRBJ2-5; 11 bases line up with TRBD2. J was trimmed by 5 bases and V by 2 bases; bases with no gene match: 5. Per the germline V gene, CDR1 is SGHTS and CDR2 is YDEGEE. The CDR3 covers 15 residues. DNA of the CDR3: TGTGCCAGCAGCTTTACTAGCGGGGGACGCGAGACCCAGTACTTC. It yields the protein CASSFTSGGRETQYF.

This clone has more than one count but fewer than ten. This rearrangement joins TRBV5-1 to TRBJ2-1; the match to TRBD2 covers 11 bases. V shed 5 bases, J shed 3 bases, and the junction held 10 bases outside the gene matches. The CDR3 is 17 residues long. Germline V gene data show CDR1 as SGHRS and CDR2 as YFSETQ. CDR3 DNA sequence: TGCGCCAGCAGAGGTATAATCGGGACTAGCGGCTACAATGAGCAGTTCTTC. Translated: CASRGIIGTSGYNEQFF.

The V call is TRBV5-1, the J call TRBJ2-7; no clear D gene. CDR1 and CDR2 (germline): SGHRS, YFSETQ. This CDR3 is built from 12 residues. Trimming removed 1 base from V and 3 bases from J, with 5 bases in between. The CDR3 reads CASSLSGYEQYF. CDR3 DNA: TGCGCCAGCAGCTTGTCAGGCTACGAGCAGTACTTC. The complete variable domain, with remaining parts taken from reference TRBV5-1 and TRBJ2-7, reads KAGVTQTPRYLIKTRGQQVTLSCSPISGHRSVSWYQQTPGQGLQFLFEYFSETQRNKGNFPGRFSGRQFSNSRSEMNVSTLELGDSALYLCASSLSGYEQYFGPGTRLTVT.

This clone was detected a few times. The chain joins TRBV4-1 to TRBJ2-5; D not resolved. The CDR3 sequence is 13 residues long. Germline V gene sequence: CDR1 MGHRA, CDR2 YSYEKL. Trimming pared 2 bases from V and 6 bases from J, leaving 10 bases between. In DNA, the CDR3 is TGCGCCAGCAGCCAAACAGCTACGCAGACCCAGTACTTC. This codes for CASSQTATQTQYF.

V usage is TRBV27 and J usage is TRBJ2-3, with 8 bases that match TRBD1. Germline values: CDR1 MNHEY, CDR2 SMNVEV (reference sequence). The trim removed 6 bases at V and 2 bases at J, leaving 10 bases unmatched. The CDR3 length is 16 residues. CDR3 sequence: CASSSIRDRLTDTQYF. In DNA, the CDR3 is TGTGCCAGCAGCTCTATCCGGGACAGGCTCACAGATACGCAGTATTTT.

This clone was picked up a small number of times. The chain couples TRBV2 to TRBJ2-6; the D is unclear. Trimming stripped 6 bases from V and 4 bases from J, with 7 bases between. This CDR3 comprises 13 residues. In germline, CDR1 is SNHLY, CDR2 FYNNEI. CDR3 region: CASRLGGANVLTF. CDR3 sequence (DNA): TGTGCCAGCAGGCTAGGAGGGGCCAACGTCCTGACTTTC.

This clone was observed a handful of times. The chain joins TRBV7-9 to TRBJ2-3; D remains unclear. CDR1 is SEHNR and CDR2 is FQNEAQ in the germline V gene (reference sequence). This CDR3 spans 17 amino acids. Trimming cost V 5 bases and J 0 bases, with 18 bases left between them. The CDR3 DNA follows: TGTGCCAGCAGCCCCCCTCCCCCGTCTCCTAGCACAGATACGCAGTATTTT. Translation gives CASSPPPPSPSTDTQYF.